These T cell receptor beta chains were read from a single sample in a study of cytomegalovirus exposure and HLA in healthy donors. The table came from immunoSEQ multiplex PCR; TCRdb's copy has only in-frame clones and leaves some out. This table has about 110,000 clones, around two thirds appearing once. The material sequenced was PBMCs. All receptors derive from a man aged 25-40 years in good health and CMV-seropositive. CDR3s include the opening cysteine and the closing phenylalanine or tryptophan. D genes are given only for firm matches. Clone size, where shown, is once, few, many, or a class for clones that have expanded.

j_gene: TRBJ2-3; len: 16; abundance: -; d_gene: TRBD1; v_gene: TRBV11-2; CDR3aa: CASSRKGQAATDTQYF; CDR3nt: TGTGCCAGCAGCCGTAAGGGACAGGCGGCCACAGATACGCAGTATTTT
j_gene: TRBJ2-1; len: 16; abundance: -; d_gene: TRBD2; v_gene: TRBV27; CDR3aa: CASSILSSGGGNEQFF; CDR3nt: TGTGCCAGCAGTATCCTCTCTAGCGGGGGGGGGAATGAGCAGTTCTTC
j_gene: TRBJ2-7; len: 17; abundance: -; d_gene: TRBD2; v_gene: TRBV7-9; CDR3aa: CASSLGTSGGQFYEQYF; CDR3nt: TGTGCCAGCAGCTTAGGGACTAGCGGGGGTCAGTTCTACGAGCAGTACTTC
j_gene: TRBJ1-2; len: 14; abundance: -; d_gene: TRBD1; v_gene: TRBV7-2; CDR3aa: CASSLGGQIYGYTF; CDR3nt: TGTGCCAGCAGCTTAGGGGGACAGATTTATGGCTACACCTTC
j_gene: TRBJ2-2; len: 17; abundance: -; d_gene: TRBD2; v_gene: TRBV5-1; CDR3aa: CASSLVVAGRGTGELFF; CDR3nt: TGCGCCAGCAGCTTGGTGGTAGCGGGCCGAGGGACCGGGGAGCTGTTTTTT
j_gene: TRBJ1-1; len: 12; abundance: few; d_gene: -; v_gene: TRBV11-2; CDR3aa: CASSLPTGYAFF; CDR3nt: TGTGCCAGCAGCTTACCAACAGGGTATGCTTTCTTT
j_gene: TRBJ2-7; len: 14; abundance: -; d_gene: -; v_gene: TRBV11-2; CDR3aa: CASAINPGVREQYF; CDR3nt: TGTGCCAGCGCCATCAACCCGGGGGTTCGGGAGCAGTACTTC
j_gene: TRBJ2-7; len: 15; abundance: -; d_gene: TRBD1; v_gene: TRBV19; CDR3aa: CASSMGQGAFYEQYF; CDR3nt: TGTGCCAGTAGTATGGGACAGGGGGCTTTTTACGAGCAGTACTTC
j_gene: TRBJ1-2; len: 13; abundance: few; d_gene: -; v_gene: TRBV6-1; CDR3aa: CASSGEGGNGYTF; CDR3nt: TGTGCCAGCAGTGGGGAGGGAGGGAACGGCTACACCTTC
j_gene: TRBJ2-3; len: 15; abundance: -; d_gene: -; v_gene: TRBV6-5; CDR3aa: CASSTHGGSTDTQYF; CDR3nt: TGTGCCAGCAGTACCCACGGGGGTTCCACAGATACGCAGTATTTT
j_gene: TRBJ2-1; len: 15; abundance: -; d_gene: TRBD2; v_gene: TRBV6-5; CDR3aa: CASRLAGLSYNEQFF; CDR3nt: TGTGCCAGCAGACTAGCGGGGCTCTCCTACAATGAGCAGTTCTTC
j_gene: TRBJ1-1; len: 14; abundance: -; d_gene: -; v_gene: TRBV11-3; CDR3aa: CASSPFEGNTEAFF; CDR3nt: TGTGCCAGCAGCCCTTTCGAGGGCAACACTGAAGCTTTCTTT
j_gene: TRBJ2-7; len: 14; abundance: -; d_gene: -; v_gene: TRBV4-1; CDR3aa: CASSQPRQSYEQYF; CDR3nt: TGCGCCAGCAGCCAGCCCAGACAGTCCTACGAGCAGTACTTC
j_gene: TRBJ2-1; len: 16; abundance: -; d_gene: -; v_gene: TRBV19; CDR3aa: CASSIEDSSSYNEQFF; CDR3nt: TGTGCCAGTAGTATAGAGGACTCGAGCTCCTACAATGAGCAGTTCTTC
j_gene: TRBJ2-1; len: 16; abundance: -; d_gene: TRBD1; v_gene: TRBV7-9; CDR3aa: CASSLRGTGGYNEQFF; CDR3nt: TGTGCCAGCAGCTTACGAGGGACAGGGGGCTACAATGAGCAGTTCTTC
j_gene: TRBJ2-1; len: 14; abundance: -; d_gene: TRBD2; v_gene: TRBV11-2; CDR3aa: CASSSGFGGAEQFF; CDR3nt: TGTGCCAGCAGCTCCGGGTTCGGGGGGGCTGAGCAGTTCTTC
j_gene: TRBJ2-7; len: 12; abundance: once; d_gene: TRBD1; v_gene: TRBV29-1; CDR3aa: CSARTGAYEQYF; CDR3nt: TGCAGCGCTAGGACAGGGGCCTACGAGCAGTACTTC
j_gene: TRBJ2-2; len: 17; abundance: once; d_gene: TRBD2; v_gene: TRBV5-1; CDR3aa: CASSLSTSADLTGELFF; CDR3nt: TGCGCCAGCAGCTTATCGACTAGCGCGGACCTCACCGGGGAGCTGTTTTTT
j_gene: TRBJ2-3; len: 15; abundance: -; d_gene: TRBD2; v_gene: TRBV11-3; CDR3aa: CASSYSGGLSDTQYF; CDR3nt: TGTGCCAGCAGCTATAGCGGGGGGTTGTCAGATACGCAGTATTTT
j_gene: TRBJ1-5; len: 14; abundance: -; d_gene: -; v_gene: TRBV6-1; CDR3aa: CASSAAGEYQPQHF; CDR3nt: TGTGCCAGCAGTGCGGCAGGGGAATATCAGCCCCAGCATTTT
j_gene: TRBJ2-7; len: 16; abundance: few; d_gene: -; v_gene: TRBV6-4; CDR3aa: CASSDSRSPSSYEQYF; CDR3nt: TGTGCCAGCAGTGACTCAAGGTCTCCTAGCTCCTACGAGCAGTACTTC
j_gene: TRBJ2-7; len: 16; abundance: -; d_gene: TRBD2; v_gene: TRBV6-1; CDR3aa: CASSERVAGGSYEQYF; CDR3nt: TGTGCCAGCAGTGAAAGGGTAGCGGGGGGCTCCTACGAGCAGTACTTC
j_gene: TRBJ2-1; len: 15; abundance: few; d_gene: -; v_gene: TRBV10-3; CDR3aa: CAISESGSAYNEQFF; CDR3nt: TGTGCCATCAGTGAGTCGGGTAGCGCCTACAATGAGCAGTTCTTC
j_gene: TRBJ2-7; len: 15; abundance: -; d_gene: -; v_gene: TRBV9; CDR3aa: CASSVGGSSSYEQYF; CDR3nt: TGTGCCAGCAGCGTAGGCGGATCAAGCTCCTACGAGCAGTACTTC
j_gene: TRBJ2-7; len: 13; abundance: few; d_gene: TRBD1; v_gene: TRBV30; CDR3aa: CAWSGGQAGEQYF; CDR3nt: TGTGCCTGGAGTGGGGGACAGGCGGGCGAGCAGTACTTC
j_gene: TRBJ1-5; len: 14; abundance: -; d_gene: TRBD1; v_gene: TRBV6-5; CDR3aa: CASSKTGVRQPQHF; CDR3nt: TGTGCCAGCAGTAAGACAGGGGTCCGTCAGCCCCAGCATTTT
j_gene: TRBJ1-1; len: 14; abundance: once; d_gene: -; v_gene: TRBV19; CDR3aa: CASSQGGGGTEAFF; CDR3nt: TGTGCCAGTAGCCAAGGGGGGGGTGGGACTGAAGCTTTCTTT
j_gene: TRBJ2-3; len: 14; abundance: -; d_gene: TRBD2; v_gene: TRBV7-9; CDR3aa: CASSLGGFPDTQYF; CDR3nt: TGTGCCAGCAGCTTGGGAGGGTTTCCAGATACGCAGTATTTT
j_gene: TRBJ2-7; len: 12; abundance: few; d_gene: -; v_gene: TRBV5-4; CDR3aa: CASSLESYEQYF; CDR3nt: TGTGCCAGCAGCTTGGAGAGCTACGAGCAGTACTTC
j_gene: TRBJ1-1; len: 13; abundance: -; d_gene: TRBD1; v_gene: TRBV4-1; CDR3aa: CASSPTPQGLAFF; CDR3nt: TGCGCCAGCAGCCCCACCCCACAGGGGTTGGCTTTCTTT
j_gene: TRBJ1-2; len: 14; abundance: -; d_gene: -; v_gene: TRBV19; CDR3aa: CASSILRAGYGYTF; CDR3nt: TGTGCCAGTAGTATTTTGAGGGCGGGGTATGGCTACACCTTC
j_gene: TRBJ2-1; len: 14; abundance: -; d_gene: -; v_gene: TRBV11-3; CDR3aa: CASRTPGSDNEQFF; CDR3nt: TGTGCCAGCAGAACCCCAGGGTCGGACAATGAGCAGTTCTTC
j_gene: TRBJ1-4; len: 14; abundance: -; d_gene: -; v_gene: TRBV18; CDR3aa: CASGPFATNEKLFF; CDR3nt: TGTGCGTCAGGCCCGTTTGCAACTAATGAAAAACTGTTTTTT
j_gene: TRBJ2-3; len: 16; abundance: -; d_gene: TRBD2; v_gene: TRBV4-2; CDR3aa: CASSQGTSGGADTQYF; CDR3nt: TGTGCCAGCAGCCAAGGGACTAGCGGGGGGGCAGATACGCAGTATTTT
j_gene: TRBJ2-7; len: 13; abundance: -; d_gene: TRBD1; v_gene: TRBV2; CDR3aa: CASRGGQGYEQYF; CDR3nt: TGTGCCAGCAGGGGGGGACAGGGCTACGAGCAGTACTTC
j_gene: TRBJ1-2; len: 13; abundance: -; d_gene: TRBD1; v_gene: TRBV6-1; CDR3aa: CASRRTGSLGYTF; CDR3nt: TGTGCCAGCAGGCGGACAGGGAGTCTTGGCTACACCTTC
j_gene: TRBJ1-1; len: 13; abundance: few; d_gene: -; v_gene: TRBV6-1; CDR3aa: CASSERGWTEAFF; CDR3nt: TGTGCCAGCAGTGAAAGGGGCTGGACTGAAGCTTTCTTT
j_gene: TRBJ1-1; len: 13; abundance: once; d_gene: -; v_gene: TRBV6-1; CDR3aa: CASSEAYGTEAFF; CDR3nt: TGTGCCAGCAGTGAAGCGTACGGGACTGAAGCTTTCTTT
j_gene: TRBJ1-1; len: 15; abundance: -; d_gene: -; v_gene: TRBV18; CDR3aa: CASSPSGHLDTEAFF; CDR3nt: TGTGCCAGCTCACCATCGGGACATCTGGACACTGAAGCTTTCTTT
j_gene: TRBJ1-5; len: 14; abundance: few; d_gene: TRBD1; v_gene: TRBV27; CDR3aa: CASSWGQGSQPQHF; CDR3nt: TGTGCCAGCAGTTGGGGACAGGGCAGTCAGCCCCAGCATTTT
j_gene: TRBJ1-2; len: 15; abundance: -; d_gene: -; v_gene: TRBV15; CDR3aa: CATSRDGGPNYGYTF; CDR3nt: TGTGCCACCAGCAGAGATGGCGGTCCTAACTATGGCTACACCTTC
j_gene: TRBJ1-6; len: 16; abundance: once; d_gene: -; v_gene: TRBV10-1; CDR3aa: CASSGGRGSYNSPLHF; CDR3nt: TGCGCCAGCAGTGGGGGTCGGGGGAGCTATAATTCACCCCTCCACTTT
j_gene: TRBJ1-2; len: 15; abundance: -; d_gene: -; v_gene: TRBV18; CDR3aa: CASSPGGSVNYGYTF; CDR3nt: TGTGCCAGCTCACCGGGGGGATCTGTAAACTATGGCTACACCTTC
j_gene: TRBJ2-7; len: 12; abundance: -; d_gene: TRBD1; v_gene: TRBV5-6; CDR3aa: CASSLIGQGEYF; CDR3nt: TGTGCCAGCAGCTTAATAGGACAGGGGGAGTACTTC